This TCR beta chain was recovered during a study of blood T cell repertoires in COVID-19. Study context: Sample material is recorded as cDNA or gDNA derived from T cells, B-cell-depleted T cells, or PBMCs.

Profiled with immunoSEQ multiplex PCR; TCRdb holds only in-frame clones, not every one. The repertoire holds 90,000 to 150,000 clones, roughly 87% seen once, with 9.5% to 13% in the top ten. Germline V gene lookup returns CDR1 SGHVS and CDR2 FQNEAQ. Trimming pared 5 bases from V and 3 bases from J, leaving 22 bases between. The CDR3 has 18 amino acids. Sequencing was performed on peripheral blood. The TCR originated in a man older than 75 with acute or convalescent COVID-19. The J gene is TRBJ1-4, the V gene TRBV7-8; TRBD1 is a possible D gene (6 bases). DNA of the CDR3: TGTGCCAGCAGCCCTCAATGGACCGCAGGGGTTTCTAATGAAAAACTGTTTTTT. Translation gives CASSPQWTAGVSNEKLFF.